This entry lists 15 T cell receptor beta chains sequenced from one sample in a study of blood T cell repertoires in COVID-19. Data came from immunoSEQ multiplex PCR; TCRdb stores just in-frame clones and leaves some out. The top ten clones hold approximately 18% of a sample with some 220,000 clones, 80% to 85% of them seen once. The sample taken for sequencing was peripheral blood. The receptors stem from a woman older than 75 with active or convalescent COVID-19.

The chain recombines TRBV7-2 with TRBJ1-1; a weak D match, TRBD1 (6 bases). Per the germline V gene, CDR1 is SGHTA and CDR2 is FQGNSA. V was trimmed by 4 bases and J by 4 bases, leaving 10 bases between them. The CDR3 sequence is 13 residues long. CDR3 protein: CASSSGATTEAFF. As DNA, the CDR3 is TGTGCCAGCAGCTCAGGGGCTACCACTGAAGCTTTCTTT. Complete variable domain (other parts from reference TRBV7-2 and TRBJ1-1): GAGVSQSPSNKVTEKGKDVELRCDPISGHTALYWYRQSLGQGLEFLIYFQGNSAPDKSGLPSDRFSAERTGGSVSTLTIQRTQQEDSAVYLCASSSGATTEAFFGQGTRLTVV.

This clone appeared a single time. The rearrangement links TRBV7-2 to TRBJ2-7; weak D call: TRBD1 (5 bases). This CDR3 has 15 amino acids. Germline CDR1 and CDR2: SGHTA and FQGNSA. V lost 5 bases to trimming and J lost 3 bases, with 17 bases between them. The CDR3, as DNA: TGTGCCAGCAGCCCCGCGGCAGGGATCGGCTACGAGCAGTACTTC. This gives the protein CASSPAAGIGYEQYF.

The V and J genes are TRBV7-9 and TRBJ2-7; 7 nucleotides align to TRBD1. Germline CDR1 and CDR2: SEHNR and FQNEAQ (reference sequence). The CDR3 loop spans 14 amino acids. The V and J ends lost 5 bases and 5 bases, in that order; junction bases with no gene match: 9. The CDR3 spells CASSRNKQGNEQYF. The CDR3 region has the DNA TGTGCCAGCAGCCGAAACAAACAGGGGAACGAGCAGTACTTC.

The genes are TRBV6-2 or TRBV6-3 and TRBJ1-2; no reliable D call. Trimming removed 6 bases from V and 6 bases from J, with 11 bases in between. Looked up from germline, CDR1 is MNHEY and CDR2 is SVGEGT. This CDR3 has 12 amino acids. The CDR3 loop reads CASSRESNGYTF. CDR3 sequence (DNA): TGTGCCAGCAGCCGCGAGTCAAATGGCTACACCTTC.

The rearrangement links TRBV18 to TRBJ2-2; D might be TRBD2 (6 bases). V gave up 3 bases and J gave up 5 bases, with 19 bases separating them. The CDR3 loop spans 17 amino acids. In germline, CDR1 is KGHSH, CDR2 LQKENI. Written as DNA, the CDR3 is TGTGCCAGCTCACCCCTAATAGGAGGAGGGGAGACCGGGGAGCTGTTTTTT. Its translation is CASSPLIGGGETGELFF.

The chain is built from TRBV29-1 and TRBJ2-1, with D tentatively TRBD1 (6 bases). The CDR3 has 9 amino acids. The V gene's germline CDR1 is SQVTM and CDR2 ANQGSEA. The CDR3 loop is CSTGSEQFF. CDR3 nucleotide sequence: TGCAGTACAGGGAGTGAGCAGTTCTTC.

This sequence joins TRBV5-5 and TRBJ2-5; 12 bases fit TRBD2. CDR3 length: 17 residues. Per the germline V gene, CDR1 is SGHKS and CDR2 is YYEKEE (reference sequence). V lost 2 bases, J lost 1 base, and 6 bases stayed unmatched. CDR3 amino acids: CASSFRLAGDPQETQYF. CDR3 bases: TGTGCCAGCAGCTTCCGACTAGCGGGAGATCCCCAAGAGACCCAGTACTTC.

This clone was seen once. V usage is TRBV5-1 and J usage is TRBJ2-1; perhaps TRBD2 as D (5 bases). Germline CDR1 reads SGHRS; CDR2 reads YFSETQ. V lost 2 bases, J lost 13 bases, and 16 bases lay in between. The CDR3 has 13 residues. This chain's CDR3 is CASSLSGLMDQFF. The CDR3 DNA follows: TGCGCCAGCAGCTTATCAGGACTGATGGACCAGTTCTTC.

The rearrangement uses TRBV19 and TRBJ1-5, with 7 bases lining up with TRBD1. This CDR3 contains 17 residues. J lost 4 bases, V lost 3 bases, and 12 bases had no gene match. Germline loops: CDR1 LNHDA, CDR2 SQIVND (reference sequence). CDR3 amino acids: CASSMNPGQWNNQPQHF. For the CDR3, the DNA is TGTGCCAGTAGTATGAATCCGGGACAGTGGAATAATCAGCCCCAGCATTTT.

The gene calls are TRBV5-3 and TRBJ2-7, with D tentatively TRBD2 (6 bases). TRBV5-3 is filed as an ORF, its function uncertain. The CDR3 covers 15 residues. Trimming shortened V by 2 bases and J by 2 bases, and 14 bases separated the two germline ends. The DNA for the CDR3 is TGTGCCAGAAGCTTCGTCGGGGGAATTACCTACGAGCAGTACTTC. This encodes CARSFVGGITYEQYF.

This sequence joins TRBV2 and TRBJ1-3; no reliable D call. Per the germline V gene, CDR1 is SNHLY and CDR2 is FYNNEI. CDR3 length: 16 residues. V lost 5 bases to trimming and J lost 4 bases, with 18 bases between them. Written as DNA, the CDR3 is TGTGCCAGCAGTACCCTTCGCGGGTTGTCGGGAAACACCATATATTTT. It translates to CASSTLRGLSGNTIYF.

The J gene is TRBJ1-1, the V gene TRBV5-5; D perhaps matches TRBD1 (5 bases). V was cut by 5 bases and J by 4 bases, with 18 bases left in between. Germline CDR1 is SGHKS and CDR2 is YYEKEE (reference sequence). The CDR3 has 15 residues. CDR3 loop: CASSRGGGDFTEAFF. CDR3 nucleotide sequence: TGTGCCAGCAGTCGAGGCGGGGGGGATTTCACTGAAGCTTTCTTT.

The CDR3 protein is CASSNQGSLSYTF. CDR3 bases: TGTGCCAGCAGTAACCAGGGGTCTTTAAGCTACACCTTC. The chain is built from TRBV7-9 and TRBJ1-2; D is perhaps TRBD1 (6 bases). The V and J ends lost 6 bases and 9 bases respectively, with 17 bases between them. CDR1 is SEHNR, CDR2 FQNEAQ, per germline (reference sequence). The CDR3 runs to 13 residues. The whole variable domain, filled in from reference TRBV7-9 and TRBJ1-2, reads DTGVSQNPRHKITKRGQNVTFRCDPISEHNRLYWYRQTLGQGPEFLTYFQNEAQLEKSRLLSDRFSAERPKGSFSTLEIQRTEQGDSAMYLCASSNQGSLSYTFGSGTRLTVV.

This chain links TRBV5-1 with TRBJ2-3; 13 bases map to TRBD2. The junction had 8 bases not matched to a gene; V was cut back by 4 bases and J by 0 bases. There are 18 residues in the CDR3. In germline, CDR1 is SGHRS, CDR2 YFSETQ. CDR3 region: CASSLGTSGVPSTDTQYF. The CDR3 DNA follows: TGCGCCAGCAGCCTAGGGACTAGCGGGGTCCCTAGCACAGATACGCAGTATTTT.

This chain joins TRBV27 and TRBJ1-3; D is perhaps TRBD1 (6 bases). CDR3 length: 14 amino acids. CDR1 is MNHEY and CDR2 is SMNVEV in the germline V gene (reference sequence). V was shortened by 8 bases and J by 8 bases, with 19 bases between the two germline ends. CDR3 bases: TGTGCCAGCCGCCGAGGGGGGGCGAGGGACACCATATATTTT. This gives the protein CASRRGGARDTIYF.